The T cell receptor beta chain described here comes from a study of T cell repertoires in cytomegalovirus infection. The overall study: Public TCR beta signatures provided an indication of both CMV infection and a matching HLA type.

TCRdb processed the reads anew with MiXCR; each CDR3 protein has one entry. Of more than 400,000 distinct CDR3 sequences in the sample, more than 20% were seen once. CDR1 and CDR2 from the germline V gene are DFQATT and SNEGSKA (reference sequence). V was pared by 0 bases and J by 4 bases, with 18 bases of the junction left unmatched. The CDR3 is made up of 20 amino acids. The specimen was PBMCs. This chain joins TRBV20-1 and TRBJ1-6; 7 nucleotides match TRBD1. The clonotype originates from a human donor in good health (CMV status not recorded). Some clones in this sample may be carry-over from other donors' samples. CDR3 DNA sequence: TGCAGTGCTAGAGATCGTGGTGAAGGGGGGACAGTGCTTTATAATTCACCCCTCCACTTT. Translating gives CSARDRGEGGTVLYNSPLHF.